The 17 T cell receptor beta chains below come from one sample, sequenced in a study of blood T cell repertoires in COVID-19. Repertoires were generated with immunoSEQ multiplex PCR, while TCRdb's copy carries only in-frame clones and drops some. The table shows approximately 99,000 clones, with more than 70% occurring only once. The sample consisted of peripheral blood. Receptors originate from a woman aged 55-70 years in a cohort sampled during active or convalescent COVID-19.

The chain recombines TRBV19 with TRBJ1-3, with TRBD1 matching 7 bases. From germline, CDR1 is LNHDA and CDR2 SQIVND (reference sequence). V lost 7 bases and J lost 3; bases outside the gene matches: 6. The CDR3 contains 14 residues. The CDR3 nucleotides read TGTGCCAGTATTGCGGGACAGTATGGAAACACCATATATTTT. It specifies CASIAGQYGNTIYF.

The chain links TRBV6-4 to TRBJ2-2; D is possibly TRBD2 (5 bases). The CDR3 is 13 amino acids. Germline V gives CDR1 MRHNA, CDR2 SNTAGT. The V end was cut by 4 bases, the J end by 6 bases, with 9 bases between. The DNA of the CDR3 is TGTGCCAGCAGTGGAGGGAGCTCCGGGGAGCTGTTTTTT. This encodes CASSGGSSGELFF.

The CDR3: CASSLAGNTEAFF. In nucleotides, the CDR3 is TGTGCCAGCAGCTTAGCCGGGAACACTGAAGCTTTCTTT. J is TRBJ1-1 and V is TRBV7-8, with D hard to call. Germline V gene sequence: CDR1 SGHVS, CDR2 FQNEAQ. V was shortened by 0 bases and J by 1 base, with 3 bases between the two germline ends. The CDR3 runs to 13 residues.

J is TRBJ1-6 and V is TRBV5-8; weak D call: TRBD1 (5 bases). The length of the CDR3 is 18 residues. The germline V gene encodes CDR1 SGHTS and CDR2 YDEGEE. The V gene lost 4 bases and the J gene lost 0 bases, with 17 bases spanning the gap. The CDR3 loop is CASSPGTSLVSYNSPLHF. In nucleotides, the CDR3 is TGTGCCAGCAGCCCCGGGACTTCTCTTGTCTCCTATAATTCACCCCTCCACTTT.

The V and J genes are TRBV29-1 and TRBJ1-2, with D unclear. Germline V lookup: CDR1 SQVTM, CDR2 ANQGSEA. Trimming stripped 7 bases from V and 8 bases from J, with 8 bases between. The CDR3 consists of 9 residues. The CDR3, as DNA: TGCAGCGCCCTGGAGGGCTACACCTTC. Its protein is CSALEGYTF.

The V gene is TRBV12-3 or TRBV12-4, the J gene TRBJ1-2, with D maybe TRBD1 (5 bases). The CDR3 has 13 amino acids. Trimming shortened V by 4 bases and J by 4 bases, and 10 bases separated the two germline ends. The CDR3 spells CASSSQGPYGYTF. DNA of the CDR3: TGTGCCAGCAGTTCGCAGGGCCCCTATGGCTACACCTTC.

J is TRBJ2-7 and V is TRBV9; a possible D gene is TRBD2 (6 bases). The CDR3 is 15 amino acids. The ends were cut back, 0 bases at V and 0 bases at J, with 10 bases in the middle. Germline V CDR1 and CDR2: SGDLS, YYNGEE. The CDR3 DNA follows: TGTGCCAGCAGCGTAGCTGCGGGACTCTCCTACGAGCAGTACTTC. The encoded protein is CASSVAAGLSYEQYF.

The gene calls are TRBV3-1 (or the pseudogene TRBV3-2) and TRBJ2-5; a possible D gene is TRBD2 (5 bases). The V end lost 0 bases, the J end lost 1 base, and 15 bases lay between the germline ends. This CDR3 region has 17 residues. The germline V gene encodes CDR1 LGHDT and CDR2 YNNKEL (reference sequence). Here the CDR3 reads CASSQEVGRRSQETQYF. The CDR3 nucleotides read TGTGCCAGCAGCCAAGAAGTAGGGCGGAGGAGCCAAGAGACCCAGTACTTC.

This chain uses TRBV5-1 with TRBJ2-1; 13 bases match TRBD2. J was trimmed by 2 bases and V by 5 bases; bases with no gene match: 10. The CDR3 covers 18 residues. In germline, CDR1 is SGHRS, CDR2 YFSETQ. CDR3 amino acids: CASRQGLAGDSPYNEQFF. The CDR3 nucleotides are TGCGCCAGCAGACAAGGACTAGCGGGAGATTCCCCCTACAATGAGCAGTTCTTC.

A word on this clone: Other DNA sequences in this specimen translate into the identical CDR3. The chain recombines TRBV5-1 with TRBJ2-2; 7 nucleotides align to TRBD2. The germline V gene has CDR1 SGHRS and CDR2 YFSETQ. The CDR3 has 17 amino acids. The trim removed 0 bases at V and 2 bases at J, leaving 7 bases unmatched. Here the CDR3 reads CASSLDGGGRNTGELFF. In nucleotides, the CDR3 is TGCGCCAGCAGCTTGGATGGGGGAGGGCGCAACACCGGGGAGCTGTTTTTT. Together with reference TRBV5-1 and TRBJ2-2, the CDR3 gives the full variable domain: KAGVTQTPRYLIKTRGQQVTLSCSPISGHRSVSWYQQTPGQGLQFLFEYFSETQRNKGNFPGRFSGRQFSNSRSEMNVSTLELGDSALYLCASSLDGGGRNTGELFFGEGSRLTVL.

The chain couples TRBV13 to TRBJ1-2, with a possible D match to TRBD1 (6 bases). The CDR3 loop spans 12 amino acids. Trimming removed 7 bases from V and 8 bases from J, with 14 bases in between. Germline V gene sequence: CDR1 PRHDT, CDR2 FYEKMQ (reference sequence). The DNA for the CDR3 is TGTGCCAGCAACCGGGACAAGGGAGGCTACACCTTC. Its translation: CASNRDKGGYTF.

This chain connects TRBV19 to TRBJ2-5; 9 positions agree with TRBD1. From germline, CDR1 is LNHDA and CDR2 SQIVND (reference sequence). Trimming cost V 3 bases and J 5 bases; bases outside gene matches: 7. The CDR3 has 15 residues. The CDR3 protein is CASSMTGGVRETQYF. The CDR3 bases are TGTGCCAGTAGTATGACAGGGGGGGTTCGGGAGACCCAGTACTTC.

The genes are TRBV11-3 and TRBJ2-1; D is unclear. V lost 5 bases and J 3 bases, leaving 14 bases between the germline ends. The germline V gene encodes CDR1 SGHNT and CDR2 YENEEA. The CDR3 length is 15 residues. CDR3 amino acids: CASSPNRADYNEQFF. Here the CDR3 DNA reads TGTGCCAGCAGCCCGAACCGAGCCGACTACAATGAGCAGTTCTTC.

Only a few counts were recorded for this clone. The chain combines TRBV4-1 with TRBJ1-2; tentative D call: TRBD1 (6 bases). The germline V gene encodes CDR1 MGHRA and CDR2 YSYEKL. The CDR3 is 15 amino acids. Trimming stripped 4 bases from V and 2 bases from J, with 14 bases between. In DNA, the CDR3 is TGCGCCAGCAGCCGACAGGCTCGGGGCAACTATGGCTACACCTTC. Encoded protein: CASSRQARGNYGYTF.

The chain employs TRBV3-1 (or the pseudogene TRBV3-2) and TRBJ2-1; TRBD2 might be the D (5 bases). Germline V gene data show CDR1 as LGHDT and CDR2 as YNNKEL (reference sequence). The CDR3 sequence is 14 residues long. Deletions cut 2 bases from V and 4 bases from J, with 9 bases between. The CDR3 protein is CASSQTSGYNEQFF. The CDR3 region has the DNA TGTGCCAGCAGCCAAACTTCGGGATACAATGAGCAGTTCTTC.

This chain links TRBV11-3 with TRBJ1-1, with 8 bases fitting TRBD1. The trim removed 3 bases at V and 1 base at J, leaving 1 base unmatched. Germline CDR1 and CDR2: SGHNT and YENEEA. The CDR3 loop spans 14 amino acids. The CDR3 loop is CASSFDRGNTEAFF. The CDR3, as DNA: TGTGCCAGCAGCTTTGACAGGGGGAACACTGAAGCTTTCTTT.

The CDR3 region has the DNA TGTGCCAGCAGCTCTAGAGGGATGGAGACCCAGTACTTC. Translated: CASSSRGMETQYF. The chain has TRBV11-3 and TRBJ2-5, with D possibly matching TRBD2 (5 bases). The CDR3 is made up of 13 amino acids. The germline V gene encodes CDR1 SGHNT and CDR2 YENEEA. The V end lost 4 bases, the J end lost 5 bases, and 11 bases lay between the germline ends.